Each of the 13 T cell receptor beta chains below was sequenced from the same sample in a study of glioma-infiltrating T cells. TCR alpha and beta CDR3 regions were amplified from RNA using iRepertoire nested multiplex PCR. TCRdb re-derived calls from the multiplex PCR reads in MiXCR, one entry per CDR3 protein. The sample lists 3,000 to 4,000 distinct CDR3 sequences, 17% seen once, with about 52% in the top ten. The material sequenced was glioma tissue, nonneoplastic brain tissue, or PBMCs (not recorded which). These receptors were collected from a human donor with low-grade glioma or glioblastoma, undergoing nonglioma brain surgery, or in good health (not recorded which).

This clonotype is labeled as medium-sized. The chain recombines TRBV27 with TRBJ2-5; a possible D gene is TRBD2 (7 bases). This CDR3 is built from 15 residues. Germline V CDR1 and CDR2: MNHEY, SMNVEV (reference sequence). V lost 6 bases, J lost 0 bases, and 14 bases lay in between. CDR3 in amino acids: CASSLAGDNQETQYF. The CDR3 DNA reads as TGTGCCAGCAGCCTGGCGGGGGACAACCAAGAGACCCAGTACTTC.

This clonotype showed up many times. This chain joins TRBV14 and TRBJ2-5; 15 nucleotides agree with TRBD2. This CDR3 spans 17 amino acids. Germline V CDR1 and CDR2: SGHDN, FVKESK. V gave up 4 bases and J gave up 5 bases; unmatched junction bases: 8. The CDR3 loop is CASSPGLAGGPRETQYF. CDR3 bases: TGTGCCAGCAGCCCAGGACTAGCGGGGGGGCCGAGGGAGACCCAGTACTTC.

A word on this clonotype: Germline is not matched at one junction end, which may reflect a read error. V and J are TRBV6-2 or TRBV6-3 and TRBJ1-2, with TRBD1 matching over 7 bases. The CDR3 length is 17 residues. Germline CDR1 reads MNHEY; CDR2 reads SVGEGT. DNA for the CDR3: TGCGCCAGCAGTTACAACCCACGGGACAGATCTAACTATGGCTACACCTTC. Translation gives CASSYNPRDRSNYGYTF.

This clonotype was detected many times. This chain links TRBV4-1 with TRBJ1-2; maybe TRBD1 (5 bases). The V gene's germline CDR1 is MGHRA and CDR2 YSYEKL. The V end was cut by 2 bases, the J end by 5 bases, with 12 bases between. This CDR3 contains 14 residues. The CDR3 DNA is TGCGCCAGCAGCCAACGGCAGGGATCATATGGCTACACCTTC. Protein sequence: CASSQRQGSYGYTF.

This clonotype was counted ten times or more. V usage is TRBV2 and J usage is TRBJ2-1; D possibly uses TRBD1 or TRBD2 (5 bases each). V shed 8 bases and J shed 8 bases, with 19 bases lying between them. The CDR3 runs 14 residues. Germline-derived CDR1 and CDR2 are SNHLY and FYNNEI. The CDR3 here is CASLRDPHKDEQFF. In DNA form, the CDR3 reads TGTGCCAGCCTACGGGACCCACATAAAGATGAGCAGTTCTTC.

The chain uses TRBV9 and TRBJ2-3, with a possible D match to TRBD1 (6 bases). Germline V gene lookup returns CDR1 SGDLS and CDR2 YYNGEE. This CDR3 contains 16 residues. The V and J ends lost 3 bases and 2 bases respectively, with 16 bases between them. This CDR3 is CASSGYRVEVTDTQYF. The CDR3, as DNA: TGTGCCAGCAGCGGATACAGGGTTGAGGTCACAGATACGCAGTATTTT.

This clonotype came up many times. The rearrangement links TRBV5-4 to TRBJ1-1; 7 bases match TRBD1. CDR3 length: 15 residues. Germline V gene lookup returns CDR1 SGHNT and CDR2 YYREEE (reference sequence). V lost 9 bases, J lost 0 bases, and 11 bases stayed unmatched. The CDR3 DNA reads as TGTGCCATGACCCGGGACAGACACATGAACACTGAAGCTTTCTTT. It specifies CAMTRDRHMNTEAFF.

At least ten counts were recorded for this clonotype. The chain carries TRBV20-1 and TRBJ2-4; 7 bases are shared with TRBD1. With V trimmed by 6 bases and J by 0 bases, 2 bases remained unmatched. Germline CDR1 DFQATT, CDR2 SNEGSKA (reference sequence). The CDR3 loop spans 13 amino acids. This CDR3 reads CSAHRGAKNIQYF. The DNA of the CDR3 is TGCAGTGCCCACAGGGGAGCCAAAAACATTCAGTACTTC.

In its sample, this clonotype is medium-sized. The rearrangement uses TRBV20-1 and TRBJ2-5; TRBD1 matches 10 bases. In germline, CDR1 is DFQATT, CDR2 SNEGSKA (reference sequence). The trim removed 2 bases at V and 7 bases at J, leaving 7 bases unmatched. The CDR3 length is 14 residues. CDR3 loop: CSARLQRTGGTQYF. The CDR3 DNA follows: TGCAGTGCTAGACTTCAAAGGACAGGGGGGACCCAGTACTTC.

This clonotype was counted many times. The genes are TRBV5-1 and TRBJ1-1; D not resolved. From germline, CDR1 is SGHRS and CDR2 YFSETQ. V dropped 0 bases and J dropped 0 bases, with 9 bases sitting between them. The CDR3 consists of 15 residues. The CDR3 DNA reads as TGCGCCAGCAGCTTGGTTGGCACCATGAACACTGAAGCTTTCTTT. Protein product: CASSLVGTMNTEAFF.

By frequency in the sample, this clonotype is medium-sized. The rearrangement uses TRBV18 and TRBJ2-5, with D unresolved. Per germline, CDR1 KGHSH and CDR2 LQKENI. The germline V and J ends were trimmed by 2 bases and 5 bases, with 6 bases remaining between them. The CDR3 spans 12 residues. Here the CDR3 DNA reads TGTGCCAGCTCACCATACGGGGAGACCCAGTACTTC. Translation: CASSPYGETQYF.

The V call is TRBV4-1, the J call TRBJ2-5; D gene uncertain. Germline-derived CDR1 and CDR2 are MGHRA and YSYEKL. V was cut by 4 bases and J by 5 bases, with 17 bases left in between. This CDR3 region has 15 residues. CDR3 DNA sequence: TGCGCCAGCAGCCTCGACCCCAAACAAAGGGAGACCCAGTACTTC. Its translation: CASSLDPKQRETQYF.

This clonotype counts as medium-sized. The gene calls are TRBV28 and TRBJ1-3; a weak D match, TRBD1 (5 bases). The CDR3 is 16 residues long. V lost 2 bases and J 0 bases, leaving 11 bases between the germline ends. Germline V gives CDR1 MDHEN, CDR2 SYDVKM. The CDR3 spells CASSLRGTLSGNTIYF. The CDR3 nucleotides are TGTGCCAGCAGTTTACGAGGGACTCTCTCTGGAAACACCATATATTTT.